This T cell receptor beta chain was sequenced in a study of cytomegalovirus exposure and HLA in healthy donors (dated by TCRdb to the late 2010s). In terms of the full investigation: An earlier analysis of some 620 of the donors reported 250 to 300 Gb of sequence data and approximately 120 million unique TCR beta sequences obtained from 180 million or so T cells. An early release that covered 500 to 800 HLA-typed donors contained about 290 gigabases of sequencing data and around 85 million unique TCR sequences. The genetic ancestry cluster associated with self-reported Caucasian donors included about four fifths of the roughly 410 genotyped donors. The study aimed to test whether cataloging public T cell receptors could reveal signatures of past pathogen exposure. The T cell repertoires of under 750 subjects were profiled by immunosequencing and related to cytomegalovirus serostatus. A separate validation cohort of more than 100 different subjects was used in addition to the 666-subject first cohort. To predict cytomegalovirus infection status, the study combined high-throughput TCR immunosequencing, statistical association of individual TCRs with disease status, and machine learning. A later analysis re-examined previously published TCR beta repertoires from over 500 donors and added high-resolution HLA genotyping to investigate patterns of TCR occurrence. Rather than using new phenotypic data, the later analysis identified candidate immune exposures from TCR beta sequences and from how often those sequences occurred across donors. In an earlier analysis of 587 of the donors, high-throughput TCR beta sequencing was used to judge whether each TCR beta V gene segment behaved as functional or pseudogenic. Donor age, sex, ethnicity and CMV serostatus were compiled alongside the repertoire data. A later genetic analysis used genome-wide SNP genotypes for about three fifths of the 666 donors, treating that subset as a discovery cohort. All discovery cohort repertoires had been generated on a single sequencing platform. Both class I and class II loci were covered by HLA typing, at four-digit resolution. Typing coverage differed by locus: A, B, C, DRB1 and DQB1 were typed in roughly 620-630 donors, DQA1 in 500 to 550, DPA1 in around 610, and DPB1 in approximately 450. Four to six DR-DQ haplotypes were handled as single units for association and clustering because linkage in the cohort was strong. Across around 400 genotyped donors of the cohort, an average of approximately 240,000 unique TCR beta nucleotide sequences per donor were sequenced, and roughly 17% of those sequences were non-productive.

Trimming leaves V shorter by 4 bases and J shorter by 5 bases, with the junction holding 16 bases beyond the gene matches. Based on the germline V gene, the CDR1 and CDR2 sequences are ENHRY and SYGVKD. The CDR3, cysteine through phenylalanine, is 18 amino acids long. Just CDR3 DNA is preserved here, 54 bases in frame from base 1. Notes on this clone: Its target antigen remains unknown. Per-base qualities were not stored, and no clone one base away is much larger.

The full study reports these points: V-gene and J-gene trimming of TCR beta chains was associated with a missense DCLRE1C variant in a later genetic analysis, and the association was replicated in an independent cohort. In a later analysis, HLA-associated TCR beta chains showed more clonal expansion and lower generation probabilities than non-associated chains that were equally common. A later analysis reported that several top co-occurrence clusters appeared linked to parvovirus B19, influenza, CMV and Epstein-Barr virus. Correlated functional status among segregating V segments might be attributable to linkage disequilibrium, but an unknown experimental factor could not be ruled out. Only TCR beta chains were sequenced in this cohort, and the absence of alpha or paired-chain data limited detectable features. HLA typing was unavailable for some donors at each locus, so association tests used only the typed subset. A further reported finding was that TCR beta sequences accurately predicted the HLA-A and HLA-B alleles for most subjects in the first cohort. When HLA alleles, especially DR and DQ, strongly co-occurred, attributing TCR associations to individual alleles was difficult. Broadly in line with IMGT annotations, most TCR beta V segments showed up in productive rearrangements about 87% or about 30% of the time in an earlier analysis of 450 to 750 of the donors. Compared with the approximately 670-donor mean, donors in an Asian-associated ancestry cluster had fewer N-insertions in productive TCRs, according to a later genetic analysis. Approximately 18 rarely observed V segments, including chromosome 9 orphons, were excluded from the earlier analysis of several hundred of the donors because counts were too low. Three of the identified cytomegalovirus-associated TCR beta chains were confirmed in vitro to be specific for cytomegalovirus antigens. Roughly uniform sequencing depth across donors was assumed in presence/absence analyses, although this assumption may not hold. Most TCR sequences were seen in very few donors, while some public TCRs were found in many individuals. In both the original and validation cohorts, the classifier was reported to diagnose cytomegalovirus status with high specificity and sensitivity. In a later analysis, TCR association rates were found to vary across HLA loci, with the most associated TCRs seen for DRB1 alleles and the fewest for HLA-C alleles. Most CMV-associated TCR beta chains appeared to be HLA-restricted in a later analysis, and the HLA associations seemed to be driven largely by CMV exposure. At a false discovery rate of 0.05, a later analysis linked 16,951 TCR beta sequences to specific HLA alleles. Some IMGT-functional V segments, including TRBV6-2 and TRBV6-3, could not be told apart with the 87-base-pair reads, so those segments were excluded. It was suggested by the authors that the approach could potentially be generalized to other disease states and immunological phenotypes. The sequencing pipeline was judged likely to have produced a cluster of highly shared sequence variants as a technical artifact. The study listed 164 TCR beta chains as associated with cytomegalovirus. CMV serostatus was the only immune exposure information available for the cohort.

The cohort consisted of 600 to 700 healthy bone marrow donors. At the time of sampling, every cohort member was nominally healthy, though immune exposures that went unrecorded were likely present. The donor tested CMV seronegative, placing the donor among the 350 to 400 seronegative members of the cohort. Every donor gave a peripheral blood sample, and the peripheral blood mononuclear cells from that sample were used for TCR beta sequencing. Genomic DNA extraction from the blood cell samples was performed with the Qiagen DNeasy Blood Extraction Kit. Libraries came from the immunoSEQ multiplex PCR assay. For the multiplex PCR, a mixture combining 60 forward primers for TCR Vbeta segments and 13 reverse primers for TCR Jbeta segments was used. Amplification of the CDR3 region of rearranged TCR beta genes was performed with a multiplex PCR assay on genomic DNA. Amplified TCR beta libraries were sequenced as 87-base-pair reads on the Illumina HiSeq System. Concerning the study's data processing: A later analysis tallied around 87 million unique TCR beta chains across the 666 repertoires, and around 12 million of those chains were shared by two or more donors. Raw reads were error-corrected and collapsed into unique sequences with a nearest-neighbor algorithm that merged closely related sequences to remove PCR and sequencing errors. Alignment of CDR3 sequences to IMGT reference sequences was used to assign V, D and J gene segments. For a sequence to be retained, at least a six-nucleotide match to both a V gene segment and a J gene segment was required. Rearrangements were called productive when the CDR3 lacked stop codons and stayed in frame with V and J; all others were non-productive. CDR3 was defined according to IMGT convention as the region running from the second conserved V-encoded cysteine to the conserved J-encoded phenylalanine. Sequences without an unambiguous match to a single V gene segment were excluded from the earlier analysis of 450 to 750 of the donors. An earlier analysis of about 600 of the donors called V segments functional above 56.7% productive rearrangements and segregating when the between-donor standard deviation exceeded 5%. A statistical classification framework was built for diagnosing cytomegalovirus status from the catalog of TCR beta chain sequences. In a later analysis, V and J genes were assigned by comparing TCR nucleotide sequences against IMGT/GENE-DB human TR gene sequences. In a later analysis, CDR3 sequences and most-parsimonious VDJ recombination scenarios were assigned using the TCRdist pipeline. In a later analysis, each TCR beta chain was defined by its CDR3 amino acid sequence together with its V-gene family, and reads without a unique V-gene family were excluded. To address suspected cross-contamination and a sequencing artifact, a later analysis removed approximately 600 highly shared, low-generation-probability nucleotide sequences. For each public chain, a later analysis derived a clonal expansion index from normalized ranks of inferred template counts within each repertoire. A later analysis computed generation probabilities with a VDJ recombination model fitted to out-of-frame rearrangements, and checked the results against IGoR. A later analysis scored TCR-TCR, TCR-HLA and TCR-CMV co-occurrence with hypergeometric tests, applying a repertoire-size bias correction to TCR pairs. In a later analysis, false discovery rates were estimated by permuting HLA or CMV assignments 20 times. In a later analysis, co-occurring TCRs were grouped using DBSCAN, and TCRdist sequence similarity was added for clustering within HLA-allele-positive subsets. Co-occurrence clustering excluded repertoires with fewer than 30,000 or more than 120,000 public chains, plus five with anomalous nucleotide sharing. TCRdb took over this immuneACCESS table, retaining in-frame rearrangements with V and J assigned. Such tables are incomplete; in checked studies, under half of the missing clones stem from an unresolved V gene, and the remainder is unexplained. That table furnishes V, J and clone size, whereas the DNA furnished D and trimming. The table for this sample lists around 170,000 clones; 80% to 85% of them were counted only once. Of the sample, 0.38% falls within the top ten clones.

The sample comprised PBMCs. This TCR was sampled from a boy aged 2 to 9 in good health and CMV-seronegative. The chain links TRBV10-3 with TRBJ2-5, with 10 junctional bases fitting TRBD2. The encoded CDR3 is CAISGLAGLGARGETQYF. The DNA sequence is given as TGTGCCATCAGTGGACTAGCGGGCTTAGGGGCCCGAGGGGAGACCCAGTACTTC.